This T cell receptor beta chain emerged from a study of metastatic and nonmetastatic thyroid tumors. All patients were treatment-naive before thyroid surgery. Methods used by the authors: The study took CDR3 differences across clinicopathological groups and made a distant-metastasis classifier for papillary thyroid cancer from them. TCRdb reanalyzed the PCR reads with MiXCR. What appears here as the V and J calls and clone size reflects TCRdb's work, not the paper's. This sample yields tens of thousands of clones, of which roughly half are seen a single time; approximately 25% belongs to the top ten. CDR1 DFQATT and CDR2 SNEGSKA come from the germline V gene (reference sequence). CDR3 length equals 15 residues. V dropped 4 bases and J dropped 3 bases, with 19 bases sitting between them.

This clonotype was obtained from a male donor with papillary thyroid cancer or a benign thyroid nodule (not recorded which). Some clones in this sample may be carry-over from other donors' samples. Sequencing was done on a sample of tumor tissue. V and J are TRBV20-1 and TRBJ2-7, with D tentatively TRBD1 or TRBD2 (5 bases each). The CDR3 bases are TGCAGTGCTACATCCTCCCGGGACGCGCACTACGAGCAGTACTTC. This gives the protein CSATSSRDAHYEQYF.